The 5 T cell receptor beta chains listed next were all sequenced from one sample in a study of CD8 T cells in ankylosing spondylitis. Via MiXCR, TCRdb re-called the 5' RACE reads, giving one row per CDR3 protein. The sample carries 300,000 to 400,000 distinct CDR3 sequences, roughly 15% recorded once. Material: blood, either unsorted or a sorted T cell fraction (not recorded which). These receptors all stem from a male donor with ankylosing spondylitis or in good health (not recorded which).

In this sample, this clonotype turned up a few times. CDR3 in amino acids: CASSFRPAAFGAFF. DNA for the CDR3: TGTGCCAGCAGTTTCCGACCCGCGGCCTTTGGTGCTTTCTTT. The V gene is TRBV27, the J gene TRBJ1-1, with D uncertain. Trimming cost V 3 bases and J 11 bases, with 19 bases left between them. The CDR3 loop spans 14 amino acids. Per the germline V gene, CDR1 is MNHEY and CDR2 is SMNVEV (reference sequence).

This clonotype was seen more than once but under ten times. J is TRBJ2-7 and V is TRBV25-1; 9 bases agree with TRBD2. The CDR3 covers 15 residues. V lost 1 base, J lost 5 bases, and 6 bases stayed unmatched. From germline, CDR1 is MGHDK and CDR2 SYGVNS. The DNA of the CDR3 is TGTGCCAGCAGTGAATTGGGGGCGGGAGGGAACGAGCAGTACTTC. This encodes CASSELGAGGNEQYF.

J is TRBJ2-1 and V is TRBV6-4; 7 bases agree with TRBD1. The length of the CDR3 is 13 residues. V was pared by 6 bases and J by 8 bases, with 7 bases of the junction left unmatched. Germline assignment: CDR1 MRHNA and CDR2 SNTAGT. The CDR3 sequence is CASSRRGGYEQFF. Written as DNA, the CDR3 is TGTGCCAGCAGCCGGAGAGGGGGCTATGAGCAGTTCTTC.

The J gene is TRBJ1-1, the V gene TRBV7-9; TRBD1 might be the D (6 bases). Germline V gives CDR1 SEHNR, CDR2 FQNEAQ (reference sequence). The germline V and J ends were trimmed by 5 bases and 4 bases, with 8 bases remaining between them. The CDR3 spans 12 residues. The DNA of the CDR3 is TGTGCCAGCAGCCGCAGGGGCACTGAAGCTTTCTTT. As protein: CASSRRGTEAFF.

A word on this clonotype: A much larger clone sits a single nucleotide away, making a read error possible. The DNA for the CDR3 is TGTGCCAGCAGTCCGACTAGCGGGGGAGAGACCCAGTACTTC. Translating it yields CASSPTSGGETQYF. The chain recombines TRBV11-2 with TRBJ2-5, with 12 bases matching TRBD2. The CDR3 spans 14 residues. V shed 6 bases, J shed 4 bases, and the junction held 3 bases outside the gene matches. Germline CDR1 SGHAT, CDR2 FQNNGV.